These 25 T cell receptor beta chains came from one sample sequenced in a study of blood T cells in healthy people across ages. Together with a sample-barcoded 5' primer, a J-beta primer mix was included in a second PCR lasting 7 to 11 cycles. TCRdb ran MiXCR on the 5' RACE reads and lists one entry per CDR3 protein. The sample has roughly 1,700,000 distinct CDR3 sequences, about 28% seen once. Material: blood. The receptor set was obtained from a woman aged 30 to 39 in good health.

This chain links TRBV6-2 or TRBV6-3 with TRBJ2-7, with 7 bases that match TRBD1. The trim removed 5 bases at V and 1 base at J, leaving 8 bases unmatched. The CDR3 covers 15 residues. The germline CDR1 and CDR2 sequences are MNHEY and SVGEGT. This CDR3 reads CASSNTGDPSYEQYF. In nucleotides, the CDR3 is TGTGCCAGCAGTAATACAGGGGACCCTTCCTACGAGCAGTACTTC.

This clonotype has just a few counts. The chain employs TRBV9 and TRBJ1-2; D unresolved. Germline V lookup: CDR1 SGDLS, CDR2 YYNGEE. The CDR3 loop spans 12 amino acids. The ends were cut back, 0 bases at V and 5 bases at J, with 5 bases in the middle. The CDR3, as DNA: TGTGCCAGCAGCGTAGTCCCATATGGCTACACCTTC. This gives the protein CASSVVPYGYTF.

The J gene is TRBJ2-5, the V gene TRBV20-1, with 9 bases matching TRBD2. The trim removed 6 bases at V and 13 bases at J, leaving 9 bases unmatched. Germline CDR1 and CDR2: DFQATT and SNEGSKA (reference sequence). CDR3 length equals 11 residues. Here the CDR3 DNA reads TGCAGTGCCGCGGTAGCGGGAGTCCCGTACTTC. Translation gives CSAAVAGVPYF.

Note on this clonotype: The junction departs from germline at one end; a sequencing error may be responsible. V is TRBV15 and J is TRBJ1-1; no clear D. CDR3 length: 13 amino acids. In germline, CDR1 is LNHNV, CDR2 YYDKDF (reference sequence). The CDR3 reads CATSREAATETFF. Here the CDR3 DNA reads TGTGCCACCAGCAGAGAGGCCGCGACTGAAACTTTCTTT. Combining the CDR3 with reference TRBV15 and TRBJ1-1 gives the whole variable domain DAMVIQNPRYQVTQFGKPVTLSCSQTLNHNVMYWYQQKSSQAPKLLFHYYDKDFNNEADTPDNFQSRRPNTSFCFLDIRSPGLGDTAMYLCATSREAATETFFGQGTRLTVV.

The chain is built from TRBV5-1 and TRBJ2-3, with D perhaps TRBD2 (5 bases). Between the trimmed V and J ends, which lost 1 base and 11 bases, there was a span of 17 bases. There are 14 residues in the CDR3. Germline assignment: CDR1 SGHRS and CDR2 YFSETQ. As DNA, the CDR3 is TGCGCCAGCAGCTTGCCGGAAGCGGCGATTGGGCAGTATTTT. This sequence encodes CASSLPEAAIGQYF.

J is TRBJ2-1 and V is TRBV12-3 or TRBV12-4; 7 bases agree with TRBD1. The CDR3 runs to 14 residues. The ends lost 0 bases at V and 9 bases at J; junction bases unmatched: 5. CDR3 loop: CASSLAGTVGEQFF. CDR3 nucleotides: TGTGCCAGCAGTTTAGCGGGGACAGTGGGTGAGCAGTTCTTC.

The chain recombines TRBV4-2 with TRBJ2-3; TRBD2 matches 7 bases. After removal of 3 bases from V and 2 bases from J, the junction contained 14 bases not matched to a gene. The germline CDR1 and CDR2 sequences are LGHNA and YNFKEQ. CDR3 length: 18 amino acids. The CDR3 here is CASSQLAAGVLSTDTQYF. CDR3 nucleotides: TGTGCCAGCAGCCAGCTCGCGGCGGGGGTCCTCTCCACAGATACGCAGTATTTT.

About this clonotype: This sequence may be a read error, since a much larger clone differs from it by one base. The V call is TRBV4-1, the J call TRBJ2-6, with D tentatively TRBD1 or TRBD2 (5 bases each). The CDR3 extends over 17 amino acids. The V gene's germline CDR1 is MGHRA and CDR2 YSYEKL. The CDR3 spells CARSQPPGASGANVLTF. The CDR3 coding sequence is TGCGCCCGCAGCCAACCTCCCGGGGCCTCTGGGGCCAACGTCCTGACTTTC.

The chain carries TRBV10-3 and TRBJ2-2; the D gene is possibly TRBD1 (5 bases). CDR1 is ENHRY, CDR2 SYGVKD, per germline. The CDR3 is 13 residues long. Trimming took 6 bases from V and 2 from J, leaving 7 bases between them. The CDR3 nucleotides are TGTGCCATCAGGGGGCCTAACACCGGGGAGCTGTTTTTT. Its translation: CAIRGPNTGELFF.

The V call is TRBV4-2, the J call TRBJ2-5; D possibly uses TRBD1 or TRBD2 (5 bases each). This CDR3 has 11 amino acids. V was shortened by 4 bases and J by 13 bases, with 13 bases between the two germline ends. The V gene's germline CDR1 is LGHNA and CDR2 YNFKEQ. The CDR3 loop reads CASSPGTLRYF. In DNA, the CDR3 is TGTGCCAGCAGCCCTGGGACCCTACGGTACTTC.

Only one count was recorded for this clonotype. The junction and the germline gene differ at one end; a read error may be behind it. The gene calls are TRBV10-3 and TRBJ2-2; 10 nucleotides match TRBD1. This CDR3 region has 19 residues. Looked up from germline, CDR1 is ENHRY and CDR2 is SYGVKD. The CDR3 nucleotides are TGTACCATCAGTGAACCTGACAGGGGGCGAGATCTTTACACCGGGGAGCTGTTTTTT. Translating it yields CTISEPDRGRDLYTGELFF.

This clonotype was picked up one time. The V call is TRBV2, the J call TRBJ2-3; D may correspond to TRBD1 or TRBD2 (5 bases each). V lost 8 bases, J lost 5 bases, and 14 bases lay in between. From germline, CDR1 is SNHLY and CDR2 FYNNEI. This CDR3 is 13 amino acids long. The CDR3 loop reads CASGGDALDTQYF. The CDR3 nucleotides are TGTGCCAGCGGTGGGGACGCCTTAGATACGCAGTATTTT.

This chain connects TRBV11-2 to TRBJ1-4, with 10 bases aligning to TRBD1. The CDR3 has 15 amino acids. J lost 10 bases, V lost 1 base, and 6 bases had no gene match. The germline gives CDR1 SGHAT, CDR2 FQNNGV. CDR3 in amino acids: CASSLVGTGDRKLFF. In nucleotides, the CDR3 is TGTGCCAGCAGCTTAGTCGGGACAGGGGATCGAAAACTGTTTTTT.

This clonotype has a count of ten or more. CDR3 residues: CASSFLFADKNIQYF. The CDR3 coding sequence is TGTGCCAGCAGCTTTCTTTTCGCTGACAAAAACATTCAGTACTTC. This chain links TRBV11-2 with TRBJ2-4; D uncertain. Germline V CDR1 and CDR2: SGHAT, FQNNGV. The CDR3 loop spans 15 amino acids. V was shortened by 3 bases and J by 3 bases, with 12 bases between the two germline ends.

This clonotype was seen many times. This chain connects TRBV7-2 to TRBJ1-2, with TRBD1 matching 7 bases. Germline V gene data show CDR1 as SGHTA and CDR2 as FQGNSA. This CDR3 spans 15 amino acids. Trimming took 4 bases from V and 4 from J; bases not matched to a gene: 9. The CDR3: CASSSRDSRTYGYTF. In DNA form, the CDR3 reads TGTGCCAGCAGCTCGAGGGACAGCCGAACCTATGGCTACACCTTC.

The chain recombines TRBV12-3 or TRBV12-4 with TRBJ1-1, with a weak D call TRBD1 (6 bases). Trimming removed 6 bases from V and 4 bases from J, with 12 bases in between. The CDR3 runs 13 residues. As DNA, the CDR3 is TGTGCCAGCAGGGCACAGGGATCCACTGAAGCTTTCTTT. It translates to CASRAQGSTEAFF.

The gene calls are TRBV28 and TRBJ1-2, with D maybe TRBD1 (5 bases). Germline V gene sequence: CDR1 MDHEN, CDR2 SYDVKM. CDR3 size: 13 residues. V lost 4 bases, J lost 7 bases, and 13 bases lay in between. The CDR3 DNA reads as TGTGCCAGCAGTTGGCAGGGAGCCAGTGGCTACACCTTC. This translates into CASSWQGASGYTF.

V and J are TRBV5-1 and TRBJ2-5, with 7 bases fitting TRBD1. The CDR3 totals 14 residues. V dropped 5 bases and J dropped 1; count of bases not matched to a gene: 5. Germline V CDR1 and CDR2: SGHRS, YFSETQ. CDR3 sequence: CASRRGQLQETQYF. Here the CDR3 DNA reads TGCGCCAGCAGGAGGGGACAGCTCCAAGAGACCCAGTACTTC.

This clonotype has a count of ten or more. The J gene is TRBJ2-3, the V gene TRBV7-2; D is unresolved. Between the trimmed V and J ends, which lost 1 base and 10 bases, there was a span of 18 bases. Per germline, CDR1 SGHTA and CDR2 FQGNSA. The CDR3 has 15 amino acids. CDR3 coding DNA: TGTGCCAGCAGCTTAGTAAGTCTAGAGGTCGTCGCGCAGTATTTT. This gives the protein CASSLVSLEVVAQYF.

The rearrangement uses TRBV7-2 and TRBJ2-5; the D gene is possibly TRBD2 (6 bases). Germline V gives CDR1 SGHTA, CDR2 FQGNSA. The germline V and J ends were trimmed by 5 bases and 6 bases, with 16 bases remaining between them. This CDR3 spans 14 amino acids. The CDR3 region is CASSAPAGMQTQYF. CDR3 bases: TGTGCCAGCAGCGCCCCGGCGGGAATGCAGACCCAGTACTTC. The entire variable domain, with the rest obtained from reference TRBV7-2 and TRBJ2-5, is as follows: GAGVSQSPSNKVTEKGKDVELRCDPISGHTALYWYRQSLGQGLEFLIYFQGNSAPDKSGLPSDRFSAERTGGSVSTLTIQRTQQEDSAVYLCASSAPAGMQTQYFGPGTRLLVL.

The rearrangement uses TRBV20-1 and TRBJ2-7; D not resolved. Trimming pared 6 bases from V and 2 bases from J, leaving 14 bases between. CDR3 size: 13 residues. The germline gives CDR1 DFQATT, CDR2 SNEGSKA (reference sequence). The CDR3 coding sequence is TGCAGTGCGGAATGGACGGGTACCTACGAGCAGTACTTC. Translated, it gives CSAEWTGTYEQYF.

In this sample, this clonotype turned up many times. The chain carries TRBV12-3 or TRBV12-4 and TRBJ1-5, with 7 bases lining up with TRBD1. Trimming took 4 bases from V and 2 from J; bases not matched to a gene: 2. The length of the CDR3 is 14 residues. The CDR3 loop is CASSYGTGNQPQHF. The CDR3 DNA reads TGTGCCAGCAGTTACGGGACAGGCAATCAGCCCCAGCATTTT.

At least ten counts were recorded for this clonotype. A read error may account for a junction end that differs from germline. The chain joins TRBV5-1 to TRBJ2-7, with 9 bases identical to TRBD1. The germline gives CDR1 SGHRS, CDR2 YFSETQ. This CDR3 spans 14 amino acids. The DNA for the CDR3 is TGTGCCAGCAGCTTGGGACAGGGACTCTACGAGCAGTACTTC. Encoded protein: CASSLGQGLYEQYF.

V gene TRBV3-1 combines with J gene TRBJ2-5; 11 bases map to TRBD2. CDR1 LGHDT and CDR2 YNNKEL come from the germline V gene (reference sequence). CDR3 length equals 15 residues. V shed 10 bases and J 5 bases; nucleotides not matched to a gene: 12. In DNA form, the CDR3 reads TGTGCCACCCGGTGGGGTAGCGGGGGGGCGGAGACCCAGTACTTC. Protein product: CATRWGSGGAETQYF.

On this clonotype itself: A much bigger clone sits one base away, suggesting this may be a read error. The chain recombines TRBV10-1 with TRBJ2-5; possible D gene TRBD2, 5 bases. The V and J ends lost 0 bases and 11 bases respectively, with 19 bases between them. Looked up from germline, CDR1 is WNHNN and CDR2 is SYGVQD (reference sequence). The CDR3 is made up of 15 amino acids. The CDR3 is CASSESDLRGYEQYF. As DNA, the CDR3 is TGCGCCAGCAGTGAGTCGGATTTGAGAGGGTATGAGCAGTACTTC.